This T cell receptor (beta chain) was obtained from a study of T cells in Graves' hyperthyroidism and ophthalmopathy. Study-wide context: Before any treatment, at initial diagnosis, peripheral blood was collected. Study observations and caveats: Clonotypes that were expanded in thyroid above 0.001 mostly appeared in blood too. Ophthalmopathy was separated from stable hyperthyroidism by a 13 V-J model.

Template material for amplifying TCR beta CDR3 regions consisted of RNA transcripts. The HTBI primer set drove a first-round RT-PCR of the TCR CDR3. TCRdb processed the multiplex PCR reads anew with MiXCR; each CDR3 protein has one entry. The table shows some 700,000 distinct CDR3 sequences, with around 16% occurring only once. Hyperthyroidism in the patients, aged 18 to 65, was newly diagnosed and under 2 months in duration. Regarding this clonotype: The target antigen is unknown.

The V end lost 6 bases, the J end lost 6 bases, and 18 bases lay between the germline ends. Germline V gene lookup returns CDR1 MNHNS and CDR2 SASEGT. This CDR3 comprises 14 residues. The chain is built from TRBV6-1 and TRBJ2-7; perhaps TRBD1 as D (7 bases). The sample taken for sequencing was blood. This sequence originates from a man aged 50-60 years with Graves' hyperthyroidism. CDR3 DNA: TGTGCCAGCAGGGTAACAGGGGAGGCGTCCGAGCAGTACTTC. Translation gives CASRVTGEASEQYF.